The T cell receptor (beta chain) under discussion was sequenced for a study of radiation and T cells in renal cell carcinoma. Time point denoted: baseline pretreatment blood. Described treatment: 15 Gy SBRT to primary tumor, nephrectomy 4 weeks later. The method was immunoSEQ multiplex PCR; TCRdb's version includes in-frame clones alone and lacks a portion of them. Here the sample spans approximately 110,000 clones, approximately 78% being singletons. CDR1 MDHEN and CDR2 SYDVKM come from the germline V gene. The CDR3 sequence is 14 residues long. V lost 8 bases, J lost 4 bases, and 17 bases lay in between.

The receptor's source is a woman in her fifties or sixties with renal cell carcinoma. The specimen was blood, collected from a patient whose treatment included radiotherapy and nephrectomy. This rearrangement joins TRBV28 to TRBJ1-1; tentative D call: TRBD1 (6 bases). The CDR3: CASSKGGGSTEAFF. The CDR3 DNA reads TGTGCCAGCTCTAAGGGGGGCGGATCCACTGAAGCTTTCTTT.